The next 8 T cell receptor beta chains were all read from a single sample in a study of regulatory T cells in long-lasting Graves disease. Time point here: persistent/refractory GD, antithyroid drugs over 5 years with positive TRAb. The authors made the TCR library using RNA they extracted from PBMCs. Through Arm-PCR of CDR3 regions and iRepertoire HTBI primers, TCR beta libraries were built. TCRdb re-analysed the multiplex PCR reads in MiXCR, keeping a single row per CDR3 protein. Of approximately 290,000 distinct CDR3 sequences in the sample, around 21% were seen once. The input for sequencing was peripheral blood mononuclear cells (PBMCs), taken when the disease was refractory, from a patient treated with antithyroid drugs. The receptors come from a female donor with Graves disease.

Only a few counts were recorded for this clonotype. The chain carries TRBV20-1 and TRBJ2-7; TRBD1 is a possible D gene (6 bases). CDR1 DFQATT and CDR2 SNEGSKA come from the germline V gene (reference sequence). Trimming cost V 6 bases and J 2 bases, with 20 bases left between them. The CDR3 runs 15 residues. The DNA for the CDR3 is TGCAGTGCCGCCTACGGACAGAGGATGACCTACGAGCAGTACTTC. This gives the protein CSAAYGQRMTYEQYF.

This clonotype was detected a few times. The chain recombines TRBV14 with TRBJ1-1; D gene uncertain. There are 13 residues in the CDR3. The ends were cut back, 1 base at V and 11 bases at J, with 14 bases in the middle. Germline V gives CDR1 SGHDN, CDR2 FVKESK. The CDR3 loop reads CASSQGPRDWAFF. Here the CDR3 DNA reads TGTGCCAGCAGCCAAGGCCCGAGAGATTGGGCTTTCTTT.

The table lists this clonotype with a few counts. This sequence joins TRBV27 and TRBJ2-5, with TRBD2 matching 15 bases. The CDR3 runs 17 residues. J lost 5 bases, V lost 4 bases, and 8 bases had no gene match. In germline, CDR1 is MNHEY, CDR2 SMNVEV (reference sequence). The CDR3 DNA is TGTGCCAGCAGTTCAAGGGGGACTAGCGGGAGGTGGGAGACCCAGTACTTC. This gives the protein CASSSRGTSGRWETQYF.

The table lists this clonotype with many counts. V and J are TRBV28 and TRBJ2-2; D might be TRBD1 (6 bases). The CDR3 contains 15 residues. From germline, CDR1 is MDHEN and CDR2 SYDVKM. Trimming pared 3 bases from V and 0 bases from J, leaving 8 bases between. The DNA for the CDR3 is TGTGCCAGCAGTTTGGACAGCGCGAACACCGGGGAGCTGTTTTTT. Translated, it gives CASSLDSANTGELFF.

The V and J genes are TRBV5-4 and TRBJ2-5; no clear D. CDR1 SGHNT and CDR2 YYREEE come from the germline V gene (reference sequence). There are 14 residues in the CDR3. Trimming took off 4 bases at V and 2 bases at J, with 12 bases between the two ends. CDR3 bases: TGTGCCAGCAGCGCCGAGGCCTTACAAGAGACCCAGTACTTC. This sequence encodes CASSAEALQETQYF.

At least ten counts were recorded for this clonotype. This chain joins TRBV20-1 and TRBJ1-4; D unclear. V lost 1 base and J lost 8, with 17 bases in between. Germline CDR1 is DFQATT and CDR2 is SNEGSKA (reference sequence). The length of the CDR3 is 15 residues. The CDR3 region has the DNA TGCAGTGCTAGAGCCCGCGGGGAAAATTCGGAAAAACTGTTTTTT. Translated, it gives CSARARGENSEKLFF.

On this clonotype: One end of the junction varies from germline; a read error may be responsible. The J gene is TRBJ2-7, the V gene TRBV7-2; D gene ambiguous. This CDR3 is 14 amino acids long. Per germline, CDR1 SGHTA and CDR2 FQGNSA. CDR3 protein: CASSLVPYSHEQCF. The CDR3 DNA sequence: TGTGCCAGCAGCTTAGTGCCTTACTCTCACGAGCAGTGCTTC.

There are a few counts of this clonotype. CDR3 nucleotide sequence: TGTGCCATCAGGTCAAGCTACGAGCAGTACTTC. It yields the protein CAIRSSYEQYF. The chain employs TRBV10-3 and TRBJ2-7; the D is unclear. The CDR3 is 11 residues long. Between the trimmed V and J ends, which lost 6 bases and 3 bases, there was a span of 6 bases. Germline values: CDR1 ENHRY, CDR2 SYGVKD.